The entry that follows covers one T cell receptor (beta chain) sequence. The antigen remains undetermined. The sample belongs to a study of vaccination and CD4 T cells after COVID-19. This CDR3 is 14 amino acids long. The V end lost 8 bases, the J end lost 3 bases, and 16 bases lay between the germline ends. Study findings and constraints: Clonotypes reactive to SARS-CoV-2 had a median that went up from 21 to 38, but not significantly.

Treatment of the sample: roughly ten-day PBMC culture with coronavirus spike peptide pools or control peptides (ViraFEST assay). Peptide-pool expansion of antigen-specific T cells preceded TCR sequencing in ViraFEST. Patients returned positive PCR results between March and December 2020, earlier than US Alpha, Beta and Delta variants. Sequenced with the Oncomine TCR Beta short-read assay was DNA taken from cultured CD4+ T cells. The template was genomic DNA from cultured CD4+ T cells. Using its own MiXCR run on the PCR reads, TCRdb lists one record per CDR3 protein. The sample lists 8,000 to 10,000 distinct CDR3 sequences, about 65% seen once, with roughly 25% in the top ten.

The sequence was obtained from a human donor who had recovered from COVID-19. The chain recombines TRBV12-3 or TRBV12-4 with TRBJ2-5; D possibly uses TRBD1 or TRBD2 (5 bases each). The sequencing sample was made of CD4+ T cells from blood, cultured in vitro. Written as DNA, the CDR3 is TGTGCCAGCCTCCGGGGCAGGGCCGAAGAGACCCAGTACTTC. This gives the protein CASLRGRAEETQYF.